This TCR beta chain was recovered during a study of shared T cell receptors in the human thymus. Between the trimmed V and J ends, which lost 8 bases and 10 bases, there was a span of 9 bases. The CDR3 has 11 residues. Germline values: CDR1 MNHNS, CDR2 SASEGT. The data were produced by immunoSEQ multiplex PCR, yet TCRdb's version contains in-frame clones alone and is incomplete. The sample lists approximately 760,000 clones; approximately 83% were seen once. This sample also belongs to another study, concerning human thymus T cells. Turning to that study: Among the donors, all were healthy Finnish infants having corrective surgery for congenital heart defects. The source of the thymus tissue was resections taken during corrective heart surgery. A high degree of thymic repertoire overlap among unrelated individuals was reported in related research.

The chain employs TRBV6-1 and TRBJ1-6; D remains unclear. Material: thymocytes. This TCR came from a girl under three years old with a congenital heart defect. The CDR3 region has the DNA TGTGCCAGCGATTCGGGATCACCCCTCCACTTT. It encodes CASDSGSPLHF.